These T cell receptor beta chains were read from a single sample in a study of blood T cell repertoires in COVID-19. Sequenced by immunoSEQ multiplex PCR; TCRdb stores in-frame clones only, minus some. Seen here are almost 250,000 clones, approximately 85% observed once, and the top ten hold approximately 9.1%. The sequenced sample was PBMCs or T cells enriched from blood (not recorded which). The receptor set was obtained from a woman between 50 and 59 years old with acute COVID-19. The CDR3 runs from the conserved cysteine through the conserved F or W. The order of the fields is V gene, CDR3 protein.

v_call: TRBV13
cdr3_aa: CASSLALAGGPSYEQYF

v_call: TRBV6-6
cdr3_aa: CASSRETVQGTYEQYF

v_call: TRBV7-3
cdr3_aa: CASSVGQGTEAFF

v_call: TRBV6-5
cdr3_aa: CASSPDRSVNAFF

v_call: TRBV7-9
cdr3_aa: CASSLTGEAFF

v_call: TRBV5-1
cdr3_aa: CASASPANQETQYF

v_call: TRBV5-6
cdr3_aa: CASSFLSGGAYDTQYF

v_call: TRBV5-1
cdr3_aa: CASSTFDRDYGYTF

v_call: TRBV27
cdr3_aa: CASSPSGGSTEAFF

v_call: TRBV5-1
cdr3_aa: CASSLAGLALDEQFF

v_call: TRBV11-2
cdr3_aa: CASSLDGDRDDEQYF

v_call: TRBV2
cdr3_aa: CASGPTSGGGRDTQYF

v_call: TRBV12-5
cdr3_aa: CASGPIEETQYF

v_call: TRBV15
cdr3_aa: CATSRGGGLGDWTEAFF

v_call: TRBV19
cdr3_aa: CASSISGGVYNEQFF

v_call: TRBV6-2/TRBV6-3
cdr3_aa: CASSWDRGFGYTF

v_call: TRBV5-1
cdr3_aa: CASSSEGAKGNTIYF

v_call: TRBV27
cdr3_aa: CASSFNSYEQYF

v_call: TRBV6-5
cdr3_aa: CASSSGGRRNEKLFF

v_call: TRBV30
cdr3_aa: CAWSVQGGPSGDEQFF

v_call: TRBV30
cdr3_aa: CACHQGGGYEQYF

v_call: TRBV6-5
cdr3_aa: CASTQGPSGANVLTF

v_call: TRBV11-2
cdr3_aa: CASSWTGDGSPLHF

v_call: TRBV3-1/TRBV3-2
cdr3_aa: CASSQPDRLGANVLTF

v_call: TRBV25-1
cdr3_aa: CASSTSGISDSLGEKLFF

v_call: TRBV2
cdr3_aa: CASTQGGGQVWNEQFF

v_call: TRBV18
cdr3_aa: CASSPRGLDGYTF

v_call: TRBV9
cdr3_aa: CASSVEGQGGNTIYF

v_call: TRBV30
cdr3_aa: CAWSPSRNTEAFF

v_call: TRBV3-1/TRBV3-2
cdr3_aa: CASSLRSGGAIETQYF

v_call: TRBV7-9
cdr3_aa: CASSSDRGDQPQHF

v_call: TRBV2
cdr3_aa: CASSVTNALPGELFF

v_call: TRBV5-1
cdr3_aa: CASSIPTGSTEAFF

v_call: TRBV3-1/TRBV3-2
cdr3_aa: CASSQGDRGKEQFF

v_call: TRBV6-5
cdr3_aa: CASTLLGGNLYEQYF

v_call: TRBV10-3
cdr3_aa: CAISEGLSSTDTQYF

v_call: TRBV5-4
cdr3_aa: CASSPLRSSGGYGYTF

v_call: TRBV18
cdr3_aa: CASSAIQGSDYGYTF

v_call: TRBV10-3
cdr3_aa: CATGERAGTEAFF

v_call: TRBV7-8
cdr3_aa: CASSLVSTDNYGYTF

v_call: TRBV7-3
cdr3_aa: CASSLTQGAGYTF

v_call: TRBV18
cdr3_aa: CASSPRTGDGYTF

v_call: TRBV7-6
cdr3_aa: CASSFSPGGEQFF

v_call: TRBV13
cdr3_aa: CASSLDRGRSPLHF

v_call: TRBV30
cdr3_aa: CAWSLVAGVDTQYF

v_call: TRBV7-9
cdr3_aa: CASSLGGGYRYEQYF

v_call: TRBV2
cdr3_aa: CASRGTGHNYGYTF

v_call: TRBV5-1
cdr3_aa: CASSRDSADTEAFF

v_call: TRBV11-3
cdr3_aa: CASSLESSGGSNEQFF

v_call: TRBV4-1
cdr3_aa: CASSLQGDTQYF

v_call: TRBV19
cdr3_aa: CASSIDGSSGNTIYF

v_call: TRBV3-1/TRBV3-2
cdr3_aa: CASSQEFVASETQYF

v_call: TRBV9
cdr3_aa: CASSPRTGTSRNTIYF

v_call: TRBV7-8
cdr3_aa: CASSLRDRANTGELFF

v_call: TRBV5-1
cdr3_aa: CASSFDGGRFGEQFF

v_call: TRBV10-2
cdr3_aa: CASSSRGNSPLHF

v_call: TRBV29-1
cdr3_aa: CSVGARGPYEQYF